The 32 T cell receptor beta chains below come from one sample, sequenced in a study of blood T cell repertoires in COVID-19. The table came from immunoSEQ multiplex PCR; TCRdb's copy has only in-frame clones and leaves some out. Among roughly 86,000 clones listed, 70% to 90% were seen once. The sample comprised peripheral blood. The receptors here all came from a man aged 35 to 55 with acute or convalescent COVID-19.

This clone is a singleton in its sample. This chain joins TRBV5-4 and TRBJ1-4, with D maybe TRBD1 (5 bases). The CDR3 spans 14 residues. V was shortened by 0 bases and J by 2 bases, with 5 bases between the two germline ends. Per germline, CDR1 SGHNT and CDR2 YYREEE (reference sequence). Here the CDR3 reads CASSLGQTNEKLFF. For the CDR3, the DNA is TGTGCCAGCAGCTTGGGACAGACTAATGAAAAACTGTTTTTT.

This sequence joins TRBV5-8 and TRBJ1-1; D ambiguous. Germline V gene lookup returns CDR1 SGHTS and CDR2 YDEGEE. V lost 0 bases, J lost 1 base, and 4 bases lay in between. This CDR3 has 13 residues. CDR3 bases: TGTGCCAGCAGCTTGGACAGGAACACTGAAGCTTTCTTT. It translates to CASSLDRNTEAFF.

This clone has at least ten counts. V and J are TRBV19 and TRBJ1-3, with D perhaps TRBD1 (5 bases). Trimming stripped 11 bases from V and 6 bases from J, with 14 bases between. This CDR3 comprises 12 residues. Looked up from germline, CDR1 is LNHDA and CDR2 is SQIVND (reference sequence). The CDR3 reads CAVAQEPNTIYF. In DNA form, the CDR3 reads TGTGCCGTTGCACAGGAGCCAAACACCATATATTTT.

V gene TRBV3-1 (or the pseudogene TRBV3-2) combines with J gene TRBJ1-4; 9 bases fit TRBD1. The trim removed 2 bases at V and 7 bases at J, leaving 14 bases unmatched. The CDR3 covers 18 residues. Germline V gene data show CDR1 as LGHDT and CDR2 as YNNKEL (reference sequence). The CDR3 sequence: CASSQPDRGYGVGEKLFF. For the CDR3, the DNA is TGTGCCAGCAGCCAACCGGACAGGGGCTATGGGGTTGGTGAAAAACTGTTTTTT.

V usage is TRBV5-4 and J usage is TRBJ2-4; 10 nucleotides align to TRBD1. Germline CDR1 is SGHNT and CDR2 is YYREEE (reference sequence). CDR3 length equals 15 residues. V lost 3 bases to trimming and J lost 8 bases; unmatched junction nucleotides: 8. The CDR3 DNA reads TGTGCCAGCAGCTCCTGGGGGGACAGGGGTGACATTCAGTACTTC. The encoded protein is CASSSWGDRGDIQYF.

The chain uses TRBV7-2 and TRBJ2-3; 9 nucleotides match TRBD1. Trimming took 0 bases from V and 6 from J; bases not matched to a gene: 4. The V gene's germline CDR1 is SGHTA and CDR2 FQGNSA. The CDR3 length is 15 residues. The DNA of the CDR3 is TGTGCCAGCAGCTTAGCAGGGACAGGGCGGGATACGCAGTATTTT. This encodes CASSLAGTGRDTQYF. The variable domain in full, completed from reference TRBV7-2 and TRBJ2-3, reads GAGVSQSPSNKVTEKGKDVELRCDPISGHTALYWYRQSLGQGLEFLIYFQGNSAPDKSGLPSDRFSAERTGGSVSTLTIQRTQQEDSAVYLCASSLAGTGRDTQYFGPGTRLTVL.

The CDR3 is CASSVGTQNTEAFF. DNA of the CDR3: TGTGCCAGCAGCGTGGGGACACAGAACACTGAAGCTTTCTTT. The V call is TRBV9, the J call TRBJ1-1; maybe TRBD1 (6 bases). The germline gives CDR1 SGDLS, CDR2 YYNGEE. The CDR3 has 14 amino acids. The V end lost 2 bases, the J end lost 1 base, and 9 bases lay between the germline ends.

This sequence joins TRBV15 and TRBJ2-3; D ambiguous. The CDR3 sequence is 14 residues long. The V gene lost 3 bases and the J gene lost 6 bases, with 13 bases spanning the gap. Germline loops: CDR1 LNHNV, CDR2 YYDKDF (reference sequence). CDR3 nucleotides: TGTGCCACCAGCAGGACCCCCAACGGGGATACGCAGTATTTT. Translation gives CATSRTPNGDTQYF.

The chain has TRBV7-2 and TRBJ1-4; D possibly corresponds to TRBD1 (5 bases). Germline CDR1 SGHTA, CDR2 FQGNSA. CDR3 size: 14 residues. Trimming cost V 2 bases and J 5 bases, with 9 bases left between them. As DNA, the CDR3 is TGTGCCAGCAGCTTAAGGACACAGAATGAAAAACTGTTTTTT. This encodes CASSLRTQNEKLFF.

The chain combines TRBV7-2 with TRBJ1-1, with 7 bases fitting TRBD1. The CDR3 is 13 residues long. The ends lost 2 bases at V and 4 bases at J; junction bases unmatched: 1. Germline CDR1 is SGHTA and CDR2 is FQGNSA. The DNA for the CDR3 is TGTGCCAGCAGCTTAACAGGGGTCACTGAAGCTTTCTTT. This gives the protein CASSLTGVTEAFF. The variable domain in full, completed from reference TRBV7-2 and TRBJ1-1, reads GAGVSQSPSNKVTEKGKDVELRCDPISGHTALYWYRQSLGQGLEFLIYFQGNSAPDKSGLPSDRFSAERTGGSVSTLTIQRTQQEDSAVYLCASSLTGVTEAFFGQGTRLTVV.

The CDR3 DNA follows: TGTGCCAGCAGCTCGGACAGGAGCTACGAGCAGTACTTC. Its protein is CASSSDRSYEQYF. The chain is built from TRBV7-3 and TRBJ2-7; 7 bases map to TRBD1. V lost 4 bases, J lost 3 bases, and 3 bases stayed unmatched. Germline values: CDR1 SGHTA, CDR2 FQGTGA. This CDR3 has 13 residues.

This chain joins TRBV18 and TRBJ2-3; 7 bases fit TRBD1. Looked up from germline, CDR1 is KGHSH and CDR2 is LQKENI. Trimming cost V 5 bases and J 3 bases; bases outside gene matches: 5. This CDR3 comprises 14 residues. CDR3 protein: CASSAQGDTDTQYF. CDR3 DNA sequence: TGTGCCAGCTCAGCGCAGGGGGATACAGATACGCAGTATTTT.

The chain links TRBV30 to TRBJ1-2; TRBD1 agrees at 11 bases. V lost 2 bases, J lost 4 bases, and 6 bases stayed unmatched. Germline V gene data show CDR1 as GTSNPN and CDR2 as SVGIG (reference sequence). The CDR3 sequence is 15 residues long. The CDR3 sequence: CAWSRLGTGGYGYTF. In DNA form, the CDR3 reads TGTGCCTGGAGTCGCCTAGGGACAGGGGGCTATGGCTACACCTTC.

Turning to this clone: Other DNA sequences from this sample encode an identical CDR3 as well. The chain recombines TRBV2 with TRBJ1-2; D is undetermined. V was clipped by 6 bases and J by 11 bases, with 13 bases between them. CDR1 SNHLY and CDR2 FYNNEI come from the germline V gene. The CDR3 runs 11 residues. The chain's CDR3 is CASREAPGYTF. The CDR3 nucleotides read TGTGCCAGCAGGGAGGCTCCTGGTTACACCTTC.

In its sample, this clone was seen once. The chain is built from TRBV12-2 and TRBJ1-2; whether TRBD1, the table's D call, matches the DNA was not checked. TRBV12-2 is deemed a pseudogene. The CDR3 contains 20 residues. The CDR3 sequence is CASRSPLSGGQGVEGYGYTF. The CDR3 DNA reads TGTGCAAGTCGCTCACCTCTTAGTGGGGGACAGGGGGTTGAGGGCTATGGCTACACCTTC.

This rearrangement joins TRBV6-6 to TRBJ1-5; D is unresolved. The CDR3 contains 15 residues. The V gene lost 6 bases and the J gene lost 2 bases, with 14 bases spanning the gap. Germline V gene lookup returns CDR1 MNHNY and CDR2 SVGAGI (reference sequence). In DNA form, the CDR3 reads TGTGCCAGCAGACCCCCGGGGTCCGGCAATCAGCCCCAGCATTTT. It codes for CASRPPGSGNQPQHF.

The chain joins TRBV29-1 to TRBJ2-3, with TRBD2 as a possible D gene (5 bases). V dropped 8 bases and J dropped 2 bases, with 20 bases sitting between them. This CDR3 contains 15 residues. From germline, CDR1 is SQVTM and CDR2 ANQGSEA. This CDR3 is CSSQAASFYTDTQYF. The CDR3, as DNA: TGCAGCTCCCAGGCGGCTAGCTTTTACACAGATACGCAGTATTTT.

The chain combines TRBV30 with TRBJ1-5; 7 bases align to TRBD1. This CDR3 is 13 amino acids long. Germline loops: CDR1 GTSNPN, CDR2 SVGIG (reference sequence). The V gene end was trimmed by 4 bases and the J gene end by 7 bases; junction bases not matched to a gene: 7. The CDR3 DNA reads TGTGCCTGGACCCCAGGGGGAGAACAGCCCCAGCATTTT. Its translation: CAWTPGGEQPQHF.

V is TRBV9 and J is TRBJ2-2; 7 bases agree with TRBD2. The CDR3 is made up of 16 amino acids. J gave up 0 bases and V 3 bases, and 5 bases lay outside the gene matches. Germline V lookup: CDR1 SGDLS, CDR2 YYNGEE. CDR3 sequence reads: CASSAQRDSNTGELFF. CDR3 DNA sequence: TGTGCCAGCAGCGCTCAGCGGGACTCGAACACCGGGGAGCTGTTTTTT.

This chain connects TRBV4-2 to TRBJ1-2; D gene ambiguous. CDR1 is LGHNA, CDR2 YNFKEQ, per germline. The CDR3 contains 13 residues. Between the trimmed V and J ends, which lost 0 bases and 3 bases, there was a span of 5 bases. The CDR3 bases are TGTGCCAGCAGCCAAGAAAGAGACTATGGCTACACCTTC. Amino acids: CASSQERDYGYTF.

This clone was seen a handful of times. The CDR3, as DNA: TGTGCCAGTAGTAACCAGGGAAACACTGAAGCTTTCTTT. This codes for CASSNQGNTEAFF. This chain uses TRBV19 with TRBJ1-1, with D perhaps matching TRBD1 (5 bases). Germline V gene data show CDR1 as LNHDA and CDR2 as SQIVND (reference sequence). The CDR3 length is 13 residues. Trimming left V 4 bases short and J 2 bases short, with 8 bases between.

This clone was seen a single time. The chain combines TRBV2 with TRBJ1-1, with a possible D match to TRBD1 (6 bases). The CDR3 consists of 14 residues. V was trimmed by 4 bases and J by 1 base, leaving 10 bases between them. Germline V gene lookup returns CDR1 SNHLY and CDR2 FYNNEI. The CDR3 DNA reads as TGTGCCAGCAGTGTCACAGGGTGGAACACTGAAGCTTTCTTT. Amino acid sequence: CASSVTGWNTEAFF.

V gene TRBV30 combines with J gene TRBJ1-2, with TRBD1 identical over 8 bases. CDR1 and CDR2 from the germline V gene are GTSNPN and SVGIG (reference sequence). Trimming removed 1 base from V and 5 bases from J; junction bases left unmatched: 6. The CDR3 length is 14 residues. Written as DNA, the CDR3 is TGTGCCTGGAGTGGACAGGGGTATTATTATGGCTACACCTTC. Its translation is CAWSGQGYYYGYTF.

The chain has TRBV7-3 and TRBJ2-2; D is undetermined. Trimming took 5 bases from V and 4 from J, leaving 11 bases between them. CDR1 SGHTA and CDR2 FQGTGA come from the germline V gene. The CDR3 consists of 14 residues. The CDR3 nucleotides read TGTGCCAGCAGCCTAAACCACGGCACCGGGGAGCTGTTTTTT. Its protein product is CASSLNHGTGELFF. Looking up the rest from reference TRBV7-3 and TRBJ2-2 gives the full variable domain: GAGVSQTPSNKVTEKGKYVELRCDPISGHTALYWYRQSLGQGPEFLIYFQGTGAADDSGLPNDRFFAVRPEGSVSTLKIQRTERGDSAVYLCASSLNHGTGELFFGEGSRLTVL.

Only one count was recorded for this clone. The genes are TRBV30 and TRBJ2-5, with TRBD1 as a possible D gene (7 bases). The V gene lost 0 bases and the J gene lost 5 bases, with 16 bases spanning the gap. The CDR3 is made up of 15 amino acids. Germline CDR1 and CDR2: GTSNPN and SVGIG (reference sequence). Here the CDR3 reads CAWSVPTGRLETQYF. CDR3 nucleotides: TGTGCCTGGAGTGTACCGACAGGGAGGTTGGAGACCCAGTACTTC.

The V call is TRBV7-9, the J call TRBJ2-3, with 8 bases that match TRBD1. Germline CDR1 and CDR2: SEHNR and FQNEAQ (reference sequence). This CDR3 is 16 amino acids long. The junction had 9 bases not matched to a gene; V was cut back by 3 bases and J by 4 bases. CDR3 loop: CASSFFTTGDSDTQYF. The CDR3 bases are TGTGCCAGCAGCTTCTTCACGACAGGGGACTCAGATACGCAGTATTTT.

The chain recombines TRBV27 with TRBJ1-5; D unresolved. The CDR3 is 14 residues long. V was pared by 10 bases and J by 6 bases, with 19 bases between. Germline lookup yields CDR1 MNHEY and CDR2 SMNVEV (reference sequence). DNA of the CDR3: TGTGCCACCCGGACGTCTAGCGGCATTCAGCCCCAGCATTTT. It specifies CATRTSSGIQPQHF.

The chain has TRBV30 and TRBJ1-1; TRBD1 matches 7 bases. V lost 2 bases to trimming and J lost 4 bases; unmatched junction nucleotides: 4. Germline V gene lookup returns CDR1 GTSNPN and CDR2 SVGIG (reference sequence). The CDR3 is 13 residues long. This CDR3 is CAWSPSGGTEAFF. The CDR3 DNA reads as TGTGCCTGGAGTCCGTCAGGGGGCACTGAAGCTTTCTTT.

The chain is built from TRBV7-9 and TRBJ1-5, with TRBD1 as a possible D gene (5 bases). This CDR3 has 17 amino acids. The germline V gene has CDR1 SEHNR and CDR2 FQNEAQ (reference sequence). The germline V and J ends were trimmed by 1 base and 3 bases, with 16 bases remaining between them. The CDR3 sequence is CASSLDMGRQVNQPQHF. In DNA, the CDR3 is TGTGCCAGCAGCTTAGATATGGGGCGGCAGGTCAATCAGCCCCAGCATTTT.

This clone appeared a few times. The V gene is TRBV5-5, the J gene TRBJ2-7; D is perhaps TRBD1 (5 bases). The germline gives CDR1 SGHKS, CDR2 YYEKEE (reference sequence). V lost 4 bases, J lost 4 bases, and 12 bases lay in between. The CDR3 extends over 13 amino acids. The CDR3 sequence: CASSKDTAYEQYF. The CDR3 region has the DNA TGTGCCAGCAGCAAGGACACAGCTTACGAGCAGTACTTC.

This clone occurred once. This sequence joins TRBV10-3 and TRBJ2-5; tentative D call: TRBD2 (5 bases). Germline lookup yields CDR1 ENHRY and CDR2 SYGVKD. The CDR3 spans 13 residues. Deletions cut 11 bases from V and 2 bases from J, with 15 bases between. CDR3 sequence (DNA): TGTGCCGCTTCATCGAGGGTACAAGAGACCCAGTACTTC. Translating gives CAASSRVQETQYF.

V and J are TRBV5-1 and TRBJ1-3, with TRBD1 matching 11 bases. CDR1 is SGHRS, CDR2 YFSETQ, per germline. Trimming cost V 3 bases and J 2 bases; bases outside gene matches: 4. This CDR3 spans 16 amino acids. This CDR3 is CASSSMDRGPGNTIYF. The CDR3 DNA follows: TGCGCCAGCAGCTCAATGGACAGGGGGCCTGGAAACACCATATATTTT.